The 29 T cell receptor beta chains listed next were all sequenced from one sample in a study of T cell changes during pregnancy in multiple sclerosis. Only in-frame clones appear in the TCRdb table, and some are missing; sequencing was by immunoSEQ multiplex PCR. The data contain around 50,000 clones, about 90% of them singletons. Material: CD4+ T cells from peripheral blood mononuclear cells, obtained after pregnancy. These receptors originate from a female donor with multiple sclerosis, enrolled in a pregnancy study.

DNA for the CDR3: TGTGCCAGCAGCTTATCTAGCGGGGGGGCCAGTGAGCAGTTCTTC. This codes for CASSLSSGGASEQFF. The rearrangement joins TRBV7-3 to TRBJ2-1, with 12 bases that match TRBD2. V shed 2 bases, J shed 9 bases, and the junction held 5 bases outside the gene matches. This CDR3 is 15 amino acids long. Germline-derived CDR1 and CDR2 are SGHTA and FQGTGA.

This clone was recorded only once. The CDR3 here is CASSYSQVEETQYF. CDR3 coding DNA: TGTGCCAGCAGTTACAGCCAGGTAGAAGAGACCCAGTACTTC. V gene TRBV6-5 combines with J gene TRBJ2-5; D is unclear. V was shortened by 2 bases and J by 3 bases, with 10 bases between the two germline ends. CDR3 length: 14 amino acids. Germline lookup yields CDR1 MNHEY and CDR2 SVGAGI.

The chain links TRBV19 to TRBJ1-5; D is perhaps TRBD1 (5 bases). The CDR3 spans 15 residues. Germline V gene sequence: CDR1 LNHDA, CDR2 SQIVND (reference sequence). Trimming stripped 7 bases from V and 0 bases from J, with 13 bases between. CDR3 amino acids: CASTPTGGSNQPQHF. The CDR3 DNA is TGTGCCAGTACCCCCACGGGGGGTAGCAATCAGCCCCAGCATTTT.

The chain employs TRBV19 and TRBJ2-5; 10 nucleotides match TRBD1. Looked up from germline, CDR1 is LNHDA and CDR2 is SQIVND (reference sequence). V was clipped by 8 bases and J by 5 bases; unmatched bases: 11. This CDR3 contains 15 residues. In DNA, the CDR3 is TGTGCCAGTCAACGGGACAGGGGTAATACTGAGACCCAGTACTTC. Amino acids: CASQRDRGNTETQYF.

The chain is built from TRBV9 and TRBJ2-5; TRBD2 is a possible D gene (6 bases). Trimming left V 0 bases short and J 4 bases short, with 10 bases between. The CDR3 spans 14 residues. Per the germline V gene, CDR1 is SGDLS and CDR2 is YYNGEE. The CDR3 nucleotides read TGTGCCAGCAGCGTAGGGCAGGGAGGAGAGACCCAGTACTTC. Protein: CASSVGQGGETQYF.

This sequence joins TRBV5-1 and TRBJ1-2; possible D gene TRBD1, 6 bases. CDR3 length equals 15 residues. V was cut by 4 bases and J by 4 bases, with 17 bases left in between. Germline lookup yields CDR1 SGHRS and CDR2 YFSETQ. The CDR3 sequence is CASSPYTGGPYGYTF. The DNA of the CDR3 is TGCGCCAGCAGCCCATATACGGGGGGGCCCTATGGCTACACCTTC.

The chain links TRBV9 to TRBJ1-6; D unclear. The germline V gene has CDR1 SGDLS and CDR2 YYNGEE. The CDR3 consists of 17 residues. The ends were cut back, 0 bases at V and 0 bases at J, with 10 bases in the middle. The CDR3 loop reads CASSVGEISSYNSPLHF. CDR3 DNA sequence: TGTGCCAGCAGCGTAGGGGAGATAAGCTCCTATAATTCACCCCTCCACTTT.

V gene TRBV7-8 combines with J gene TRBJ2-7; 9 bases align to TRBD2. CDR3 size: 15 residues. Germline-derived CDR1 and CDR2 are SGHVS and FQNEAQ. V lost 1 base to trimming and J lost 3 bases; unmatched junction nucleotides: 4. The CDR3 DNA is TGTGCCAGCAGCTTAGGGATAGCGGGGGTCTACGAGCAGTACTTC. Amino acid sequence: CASSLGIAGVYEQYF.

The chain carries TRBV6-6 and TRBJ2-7; D perhaps matches TRBD2 (5 bases). This CDR3 region has 11 residues. Germline V gives CDR1 MNHNY, CDR2 SVGAGI (reference sequence). Trimming stripped 5 bases from V and 7 bases from J, with 9 bases between. DNA for the CDR3: TGTGCCAGCAGTACATCGGGGGAGCAGTACTTC. Protein sequence: CASSTSGEQYF.

The rearrangement joins TRBV19 to TRBJ2-7; the match to TRBD1 covers 7 bases. From germline, CDR1 is LNHDA and CDR2 SQIVND (reference sequence). Unmatched junction bases numbered 6, after V lost 4 bases and J lost 0 bases. The CDR3 runs 15 residues. CDR3 protein: CASSRGGGSSYEQYF. CDR3 sequence (DNA): TGTGCCAGTAGTAGAGGGGGCGGCAGCTCCTACGAGCAGTACTTC.

V gene TRBV7-3 combines with J gene TRBJ1-2; a weak D match, TRBD1 (5 bases). Germline V gene sequence: CDR1 SGHTA, CDR2 FQGTGA. V was pared by 2 bases and J by 5 bases, with 9 bases between. This CDR3 has 13 amino acids. DNA of the CDR3: TGTGCCAGCAGCTTATCAGGGACTTATGGCTACACCTTC. Its translation is CASSLSGTYGYTF.

The chain is built from TRBV18 and TRBJ1-4; possible D gene TRBD1, 5 bases. The V gene lost 3 bases and the J gene lost 5 bases, with 13 bases spanning the gap. CDR3 length: 15 residues. Germline V lookup: CDR1 KGHSH, CDR2 LQKENI. The CDR3: CASSPSAGGNEKLFF. CDR3 in DNA: TGTGCCAGCTCACCGTCCGCTGGGGGGAATGAAAAACTGTTTTTT.

This rearrangement joins TRBV7-2 to TRBJ2-7; 7 bases match TRBD2. The CDR3 covers 15 residues. The V gene's germline CDR1 is SGHTA and CDR2 FQGNSA. V lost 0 bases to trimming and J lost 3 bases; unmatched junction nucleotides: 5. The CDR3 protein is CASSLAHAGDYEQYF. The CDR3, as DNA: TGTGCCAGCAGCTTAGCTCACGCGGGGGACTACGAGCAGTACTTC.

This clone was recorded once. The chain links TRBV6-5 to TRBJ2-7, with 7 bases identical to TRBD1. V lost 6 bases to trimming and J lost 6 bases; unmatched junction nucleotides: 14. This CDR3 is 15 amino acids long. Germline CDR1 and CDR2: MNHEY and SVGAGI. The chain's CDR3 is CASSQTGLSSSEQYF. The CDR3 nucleotides are TGTGCCAGCAGCCAGACAGGGCTTTCTTCCAGCGAGCAGTACTTC.

This rearrangement joins TRBV5-4 to TRBJ2-3, with TRBD1 matching 8 bases. The CDR3 runs 16 residues. Trimming at V came to 0 bases and at J to 4 bases, leaving 7 bases not matched to a gene. Per germline, CDR1 SGHNT and CDR2 YYREEE (reference sequence). In DNA, the CDR3 is TGTGCCAGCAGCTTGGTGTGGCAGGGGGCGTCAGATACGCAGTATTTT. Amino acid sequence: CASSLVWQGASDTQYF.

V and J are TRBV30 and TRBJ2-7; D perhaps matches TRBD1 (6 bases). Trimming pared 5 bases from V and 2 bases from J, leaving 13 bases between. Germline assignment: CDR1 GTSNPN and CDR2 SVGIG (reference sequence). The CDR3 covers 13 residues. DNA of the CDR3: TGTGCCTGGGCCAGCGACAGGACCTACGAGCAGTACTTC. This codes for CAWASDRTYEQYF.

The chain carries TRBV27 and TRBJ1-1; D is uncertain. V was pared by 3 bases and J by 4 bases, with 9 bases between. The CDR3 covers 13 residues. Germline V gene data show CDR1 as MNHEY and CDR2 as SMNVEV (reference sequence). The CDR3 protein is CASSFSRGTEAFF. DNA of the CDR3: TGTGCCAGCAGTTTCTCCCGGGGCACTGAAGCTTTCTTT.

The chain couples TRBV7-3 to TRBJ2-2; TRBD1 matches at 9 bases. The CDR3 is 14 amino acids. The ends lost 9 bases at V and 5 bases at J; junction bases unmatched: 7. Germline loops: CDR1 SGHTA, CDR2 FQGTGA. CDR3 sequence (DNA): TGTGCCAGTCGTGGACAGGGGCGGACCGGGGAGCTGTTTTTT. Translation: CASRGQGRTGELFF.

The rearrangement links TRBV7-3 to TRBJ2-5, with 8 bases lining up with TRBD1. The ends lost 2 bases at V and 1 base at J; junction bases unmatched: 3. The CDR3 totals 15 residues. Germline CDR1 and CDR2: SGHTA and FQGTGA. CDR3 loop: CASSLGQGVQETQYF. CDR3 DNA sequence: TGTGCCAGCAGCTTAGGACAGGGAGTCCAAGAGACCCAGTACTTC.

This chain links TRBV29-1 with TRBJ2-1; no firm D call. The V end lost 4 bases, the J end lost 8 bases, and 15 bases lay between the germline ends. This CDR3 is built from 13 residues. Per germline, CDR1 SQVTM and CDR2 ANQGSEA. CDR3 region: CSVGVTPWYEQFF. The CDR3 bases are TGCAGCGTTGGGGTGACTCCATGGTATGAGCAGTTCTTC.

This chain links TRBV19 with TRBJ2-5; 7 bases are a match to TRBD1. The V segment lost 8 bases and the J segment 4 bases; nucleotides outside the gene matches: 4. This CDR3 contains 12 residues. The V gene's germline CDR1 is LNHDA and CDR2 SQIVND (reference sequence). This CDR3 reads CASSQGVETQYF. In DNA form, the CDR3 reads TGTGCCAGTTCCCAGGGGGTAGAGACCCAGTACTTC. Full variable domain (missing parts from reference TRBV19 and TRBJ2-5): DGGITQSPKYLFRKEGQNVTLSCEQNLNHDAMYWYRQDPGQGLRLIYYSQIVNDFQKGDIAEGYSVSREKKESFPLTVTSAQKNPTAFYLCASSQGVETQYFGPGTRLLVL.

The CDR3 DNA is TGCGCCAGCAGTGAGAATTACCGCCCAGGCACTGAAGCTTTCTTT. This sequence encodes CASSENYRPGTEAFF. The rearrangement uses TRBV10-2 and TRBJ1-1; D gene uncertain. There are 15 residues in the CDR3. The ends were cut back, 2 bases at V and 4 bases at J, with 14 bases in the middle. Germline V CDR1 and CDR2: WSHSY, SAAADI.

The chain links TRBV7-9 to TRBJ1-2; weak D call: TRBD1 (5 bases). Between the trimmed V and J ends, which lost 0 bases and 6 bases, there was a span of 17 bases. CDR1 is SEHNR, CDR2 FQNEAQ, per germline (reference sequence). The CDR3 is 16 residues long. The CDR3 DNA reads as TGTGCCAGCAGCTTAGCCCGGCTGGGGGGGAAAGATGGCTACACCTTC. Translated: CASSLARLGGKDGYTF.

This clone was recorded only once. The chain joins TRBV6-5 to TRBJ1-5; possibly TRBD1 for D (6 bases). The ends were cut back, 2 bases at V and 3 bases at J, with 14 bases in the middle. There are 16 residues in the CDR3. CDR1 and CDR2 from the germline V gene are MNHEY and SVGAGI. The CDR3 loop reads CASSYVQGPVNQPQHF. The CDR3, as DNA: TGTGCCAGCAGTTACGTTCAGGGGCCGGTCAATCAGCCCCAGCATTTT.

The chain uses TRBV19 and TRBJ1-5; TRBD1 matches 7 bases. Trimming removed 2 bases from V and 2 bases from J; junction bases left unmatched: 6. The germline gives CDR1 LNHDA, CDR2 SQIVND (reference sequence). This CDR3 spans 16 amino acids. The CDR3 DNA follows: TGTGCCAGTAGTATACCGACAGGGTTTGGCAATCAGCCCCAGCATTTT. Amino acids: CASSIPTGFGNQPQHF.

The chain combines TRBV7-2 with TRBJ1-1, with 11 bases fitting TRBD1. This CDR3 is built from 13 residues. J gave up 12 bases and V 5 bases, and 8 bases lay outside the gene matches. Germline V gene sequence: CDR1 SGHTA, CDR2 FQGNSA. CDR3 protein: CASSRGTGGRTFF. The CDR3 nucleotides read TGTGCCAGCAGCCGTGGGACAGGGGGGCGGACTTTCTTT.

The chain combines TRBV4-1 with TRBJ1-4; maybe TRBD1 (6 bases). The germline V gene has CDR1 MGHRA and CDR2 YSYEKL. The CDR3 sequence is 15 residues long. V lost 4 bases, J lost 2 bases, and 11 bases lay in between. The CDR3 nucleotides read TGCGCCAGCAGCCCTTACAGGGCGACTAATGAAAAACTGTTTTTT. Protein product: CASSPYRATNEKLFF.

The V call is TRBV2, the J call TRBJ2-3; perhaps TRBD1 as D (7 bases). V shed 8 bases and J shed 0 bases, with 18 bases lying between them. CDR3 length equals 16 residues. Germline V gene lookup returns CDR1 SNHLY and CDR2 FYNNEI. The CDR3 reads CASPEGGGGSTDTQYF. For the CDR3, the DNA is TGTGCCAGCCCCGAAGGAGGGGGCGGGAGCACAGATACGCAGTATTTT. Full variable domain (rest looked up from reference TRBV2 and TRBJ2-3): EPEVTQTPSHQVTQMGQEVILRCVPISNHLYFYWYRQILGQKVEFLVSFYNNEISEKSEIFDDQFSVERPDGSNFTLKIRSTKLEDSAMYFCASPEGGGGSTDTQYFGPGTRLTVL.

The chain employs TRBV27 and TRBJ2-1; 12 nucleotides line up with TRBD2. Germline loops: CDR1 MNHEY, CDR2 SMNVEV (reference sequence). The V segment lost 5 bases and the J segment 0 bases; nucleotides outside the gene matches: 8. The CDR3 totals 18 residues. The CDR3 spells CASSLGLAGSSSYNEQFF. The DNA for the CDR3 is TGTGCCAGCAGTCTTGGACTAGCGGGGTCTAGCTCCTACAATGAGCAGTTCTTC.